This TCR beta chain was found in a study of blood T cell repertoires in COVID-19. J was trimmed by 10 bases and V by 0 bases; bases with no gene match: 6. This CDR3 has 15 amino acids. Germline assignment: CDR1 SGHRS and CDR2 YFSETQ. Repertoires were generated with immunoSEQ multiplex PCR, while TCRdb's copy carries only in-frame clones and drops some. The repertoire holds 270,000 or so clones, with around nine tenths as singletons. The gene calls are TRBV5-1 and TRBJ1-6; 8 bases fit TRBD1. This receptor was identified in a woman between 40 and 50 years old who had recovered from COVID-19. Sequencing was performed on peripheral blood. In DNA, the CDR3 is TGCGCCAGCAGCTTGGAGGACAGGGCCTACTCACCCCTCCACTTT. Its protein is CASSLEDRAYSPLHF.